This TCR beta chain was recovered during a study of shared clonotypes between healthy human individuals. Libraries were prepared by immunoSEQ multiplex PCR; TCRdb keeps only in-frame clonotypes and omits some of them. The data contain some 510,000 clones, 79% of them seen just once; the ten biggest clones take up 10% to 15%. Sequenced input: PBMCs. The clonotype comes from a middle-aged woman in good health. Some clones in this sample may be carry-over from other donors' samples.

The CDR3 sequence is CASSPIRSRTSGANVLTF. The CDR3 bases are TGTGCCAGCTCACCGATTCGATCGCGGACCTCTGGGGCCAACGTCCTGACTTTC. This chain joins TRBV18 and TRBJ2-6; no definite D call. Trimming shortened V by 3 bases and J by 0 bases, and 15 bases separated the two germline ends. CDR1 KGHSH and CDR2 LQKENI come from the germline V gene. This CDR3 spans 18 amino acids.